These 8 T cell receptor beta chains originate from one sample sequenced in a study of cytomegalovirus exposure and HLA in healthy donors listed by TCRdb under 2017. The receptor library was made with the immunoSEQ multiplex PCR assay. The multiplex PCR relied on a mix of 60 forward primers for TCR Vbeta segments and 13 reverse primers for TCR Jbeta segments. TCRdb holds this immuneACCESS table with in-frame rearrangements only. Some clones are missing; in checked studies, unresolved V genes explain under half, and the rest has no known cause. In this sample's table one finds over 100,000 clones. The top ten hold 1.7% of the sample. Sequenced: PBMCs. These receptors were obtained from a man younger than 35 in good health and CMV-seronegative.

The chain combines TRBV7-2 with TRBJ2-7, with D possibly matching TRBD1 (5 bases). The CDR3 consists of 16 residues. V was clipped by 5 bases and J by 1 base, with 18 bases between them. Germline V gives CDR1 SGHTA, CDR2 FQGNSA. In nucleotides, the CDR3 is TGTGCCAGCAGCGCGAAACGCGCGACAGATTCCTACGAGCAGTACTTC. Its translation is CASSAKRATDSYEQYF.

This rearrangement joins TRBV5-6 to TRBJ1-6, with D perhaps TRBD1 (6 bases). The CDR3 runs 18 residues. In germline, CDR1 is SGHDT, CDR2 YYEEEE. V was trimmed by 2 bases and J by 7 bases, leaving 22 bases between them. The CDR3 DNA follows: TGTGCCAGCAGCTTCGTCGGACAGCGACCCAGTACAAATTCACCCCTCCACTTT. This encodes CASSFVGQRPSTNSPLHF.

The chain couples TRBV11-3 to TRBJ2-2, with D tentatively TRBD1 (6 bases). The V gene's germline CDR1 is SGHNT and CDR2 YENEEA. The CDR3 totals 14 residues. V dropped 5 bases and J dropped 1 base, with 8 bases sitting between them. The CDR3 DNA follows: TGTGCCAGCAGCCCGGGACAGAACACCGGGGAGCTGTTTTTT. Its protein is CASSPGQNTGELFF.

The chain uses TRBV7-3 and TRBJ2-5, with D tentatively TRBD2 (5 bases). The CDR3 totals 11 residues. V lost 5 bases to trimming and J lost 7 bases, with 8 bases between them. Germline V gene data show CDR1 as SGHTA and CDR2 as FQGTGA. Here the CDR3 DNA reads TGTGCCAGCAGCCTAGGAGGGACCCAGTACTTC. Its protein is CASSLGGTQYF.

This chain uses TRBV7-2 with TRBJ2-7; 10 bases map to TRBD2. CDR1 is SGHTA and CDR2 is FQGNSA in the germline V gene. V was pared by 3 bases and J by 7 bases, with 9 bases of the junction left unmatched. This CDR3 has 15 amino acids. The DNA of the CDR3 is TGTGCCAGCAGCTTCGCTTCTAGCGGGAGTCGGGAGCAGTACTTC. This translates into CASSFASSGSREQYF.

J is TRBJ1-1 and V is TRBV5-6; D uncertain. In germline, CDR1 is SGHDT, CDR2 YYEEEE. The germline V and J ends were trimmed by 6 bases and 4 bases, with 10 bases remaining between them. The CDR3 has 12 residues. Written as DNA, the CDR3 is TGTGCCAGCAACGGGGTAGCCACTGAAGCTTTCTTT. This encodes CASNGVATEAFF.

The chain uses TRBV6-5 and TRBJ2-7; no definite D call. The CDR3 is 14 amino acids. Deletions cut 2 bases from V and 5 bases from J, with 13 bases between. Germline V gene data show CDR1 as MNHEY and CDR2 as SVGAGI. CDR3 bases: TGTGCCAGCAGTTACGATAGGAGCCGGGACGAGCAGTACTTC. Translated, it gives CASSYDRSRDEQYF.

The J gene is TRBJ2-4, the V gene TRBV19, with D possibly TRBD1 on 8 matching bases. The CDR3 totals 18 residues. V was cut by 5 bases and J by 5 bases, with 25 bases left in between. Germline V gene data show CDR1 as LNHDA and CDR2 as SQIVND (reference sequence). The CDR3 nucleotides are TGTGCCAGTAGTCCAAGGACAGGGAGCGGGACGGCTGAAAACATTCAGTACTTC. Translating gives CASSPRTGSGTAENIQYF.